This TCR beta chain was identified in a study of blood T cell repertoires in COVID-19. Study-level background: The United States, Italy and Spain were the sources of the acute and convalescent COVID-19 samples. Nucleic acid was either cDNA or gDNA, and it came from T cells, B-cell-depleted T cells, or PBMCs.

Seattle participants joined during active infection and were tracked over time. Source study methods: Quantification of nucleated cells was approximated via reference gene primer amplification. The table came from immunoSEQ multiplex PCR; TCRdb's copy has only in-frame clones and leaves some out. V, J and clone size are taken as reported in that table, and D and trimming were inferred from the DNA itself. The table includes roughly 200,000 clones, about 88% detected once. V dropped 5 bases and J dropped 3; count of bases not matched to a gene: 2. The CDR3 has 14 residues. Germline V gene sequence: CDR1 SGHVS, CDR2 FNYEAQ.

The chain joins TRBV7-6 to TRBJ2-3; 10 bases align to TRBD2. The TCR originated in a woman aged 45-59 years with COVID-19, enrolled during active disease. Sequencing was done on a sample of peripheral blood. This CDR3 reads CASSPGLATDTQYF. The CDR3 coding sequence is TGTGCCAGCAGCCCGGGACTAGCGACAGATACGCAGTATTTT.